The 4 T cell receptor beta chains below come from one sample, sequenced in a study of blood T cells in healthy people across ages. Next came a second PCR, run for roughly 6 to 11 cycles, which used a sample-barcoded 5' primer along with a J-beta primer mix. Via MiXCR, TCRdb re-called the 5' RACE reads, giving one row per CDR3 protein. The table lists 550,000 to 650,000 distinct CDR3 sequences, around 27% of them singletons, with roughly 3.5% in the top ten. These records were also assigned to another study, of T cells of mothers and their children.

The material sequenced was blood. Receptors originate from a boy aged 2 to 10 in good health.

This clonotype was seen a few times. The genes are TRBV6-5 and TRBJ2-2; D may correspond to TRBD1 or TRBD2 (5 bases each). Germline-derived CDR1 and CDR2 are MNHEY and SVGAGI. The ends were cut back, 2 bases at V and 4 bases at J, with 14 bases in the middle. This CDR3 comprises 16 residues. CDR3 sequence reads: CASSYGDRRITGELFF. CDR3 bases: TGTGCCAGCAGTTACGGGGACCGGAGGATCACCGGGGAGCTGTTTTTT.

This clonotype was observed a few times. A junction boundary mismatches the germline segment, possibly from a read error. The V call is TRBV12-3 or TRBV12-4, the J call TRBJ2-7, with 9 bases lining up with TRBD1. The CDR3 is 16 residues long. CDR3 loop: CASSRKTGGEPYEQYF. The CDR3 DNA sequence: TGCGCCAGCAGCCGAAAGACAGGGGGAGAACCCTACGAGCAGTACTTC.

This clonotype was counted a few times. CDR3 sequence: CAWSRTDNQPQHF. CDR3 coding DNA: TGTGCCTGGAGCCGAACAGACAATCAGCCCCAGCATTTT. The genes are TRBV30 and TRBJ1-5; D gene unclear. V lost 3 bases, J lost 3 bases, and 9 bases lay in between. The germline V gene has CDR1 GTSNPN and CDR2 SVGIG (reference sequence). This CDR3 comprises 13 residues.

This clonotype was picked up a small number of times. This chain joins TRBV27 and TRBJ2-7; either TRBD1 or TRBD2 may fit D (6 bases each). Germline V gives CDR1 MNHEY, CDR2 SMNVEV (reference sequence). This CDR3 has 12 amino acids. Between the trimmed V and J ends, which lost 9 bases and 5 bases, there was a span of 14 bases. DNA of the CDR3: TGTGCCAGTGGGGGGCGTCTGGACGAGCAGTACTTC. Residues: CASGGRLDEQYF.